The 31 T cell receptor beta chains reported below all come from one sample, sequenced in a study of CD8 T cells in ankylosing spondylitis. TCRdb analysed the 5' RACE reads with MiXCR anew, one entry per CDR3 protein. The repertoire holds about 450,000 distinct CDR3 sequences, with 20% to 30% as singletons. These receptors are not linked to any known antigen. General study findings and limits: Blood of patients with ankylosing spondylitis appeared to be characterized by a TCR beta motif of several highly homologous variants.

The sequenced material came from blood, either unsorted or a sorted T cell fraction (not recorded which). These receptors were collected from a male donor with ankylosing spondylitis.

The J gene is TRBJ2-5, the V gene TRBV20-1, with 9 positions matching TRBD1. The J segment lost 5 bases and the V segment lost 1 base, leaving 11 bases of the junction unmatched. The CDR3 is 16 amino acids. Germline values: CDR1 DFQATT, CDR2 SNEGSKA (reference sequence). CDR3 sequence: CSARVRTGGVRETQYF. For the CDR3, the DNA is TGCAGTGCTAGAGTTCGAACAGGGGGCGTTCGGGAGACCCAGTACTTC.

The rearrangement links TRBV29-1 to TRBJ2-2, with 12 positions matching TRBD1. The junction had 2 bases not matched to a gene; V was cut back by 7 bases and J by 2 bases. This CDR3 region has 14 residues. Looked up from germline, CDR1 is SQVTM and CDR2 is ANQGSEA. CDR3 nucleotides: TGCAGCGCCGGGACAGGGGGCAACACCGGGGAGCTGTTTTTT. Translation: CSAGTGGNTGELFF.

V gene TRBV3-1 combines with J gene TRBJ2-5; no clear D gene. CDR3 length equals 15 residues. V was shortened by 1 base and J by 0 bases, with 9 bases between the two germline ends. CDR1 and CDR2 (germline): LGHDT, YNNKEL (reference sequence). Here the CDR3 reads CASSQVPTDQETQYF. CDR3 nucleotide sequence: TGTGCCAGCAGCCAAGTCCCGACCGACCAAGAGACCCAGTACTTC.

This clonotype was counted between two and nine times. The chain joins TRBV20-1 to TRBJ1-5; 9 positions match TRBD1. The germline gives CDR1 DFQATT, CDR2 SNEGSKA (reference sequence). V lost 4 bases, J lost 0 bases, and 10 bases stayed unmatched. This CDR3 has 17 residues. The DNA of the CDR3 is TGCAGTGCTACCTGGACAGGGGAGGGCCTTAGCAATCAGCCCCAGCATTTT. This encodes CSATWTGEGLSNQPQHF.

The chain combines TRBV5-1 with TRBJ2-7; 7 positions match TRBD2. This CDR3 is built from 14 residues. Germline-derived CDR1 and CDR2 are SGHRS and YFSETQ. The junction had 8 bases not matched to a gene; V was cut back by 3 bases and J by 5 bases. The CDR3 protein is CASSSVGGVDEQYV. DNA of the CDR3: TGCGCCAGCAGCTCGGTGGGGGGGGTGGACGAGCAGTACGTC.

CDR3 in amino acids: CASSPGLAGKRGELFF. CDR3 sequence (DNA): TGTGCCAGCAGTCCGGGACTAGCGGGAAAAAGGGGGGAGCTGTTTTTT. The V gene is TRBV12-3 or TRBV12-4, the J gene TRBJ2-2, with TRBD2 matching 13 bases. This CDR3 contains 16 residues. With 5 bases clipped from V and 8 bases from J, the junction kept 8 bases outside the gene matches.

The table lists this clonotype with a count of one. The chain couples TRBV11-3 to TRBJ1-1; TRBD1 matches at 7 bases. Germline V CDR1 and CDR2: SGHNT, YENEEA. The CDR3 runs to 16 residues. After removal of 3 bases from V and 7 bases from J, the junction contained 14 bases not matched to a gene. The CDR3 DNA sequence: TGTGCCAGCAGCTTCATAGGGTCGACAGGGTTTAGTGAAGCTTTCTTT. Translating gives CASSFIGSTGFSEAFF.

V is TRBV3-1 and J is TRBJ2-1; D gene unclear. Trimming took off 1 base at V and 15 bases at J, with 10 bases between the two ends. Germline lookup yields CDR1 LGHDT and CDR2 YNNKEL (reference sequence). This CDR3 has 11 amino acids. CDR3 sequence reads: CASSQAGERFF. The CDR3 DNA reads TGTGCCAGCAGCCAAGCGGGTGAAAGGTTCTTC.

The V gene is TRBV7-9, the J gene TRBJ1-2; tentative D call: TRBD1 (6 bases). Germline loops: CDR1 SEHNR, CDR2 FQNEAQ (reference sequence). Trimming left V 6 bases short and J 5 bases short, with 16 bases between. The CDR3 is made up of 14 amino acids. DNA of the CDR3: TGTGCCAGCAGACCCACCTACAGGGATTATGGCTACACCTTC. This sequence encodes CASRPTYRDYGYTF.

In regard to this clonotype: The junction departs from the called germline gene at one end, perhaps through a read error. The CDR3 loop is CASSVQSGTSGSF. The CDR3 DNA reads as TGTGCCAGCAGCGTTCAGTCCGGGACTAGCGGGAGTTTC. This sequence joins TRBV7-9 and TRBJ2-7; 14 nucleotides agree with TRBD2. The CDR3 is 13 amino acids. Germline lookup yields CDR1 SEHNR and CDR2 FQNEAQ (reference sequence).

This clonotype was counted between two and nine times. V is TRBV6-1 and J is TRBJ2-1, with D uncertain. Trimming removed 11 bases from V and 0 bases from J, with 5 bases in between. This CDR3 is built from 11 residues. CDR1 and CDR2 from the germline V gene are MNHNS and SASEGT. CDR3 in DNA: TGTGCCGTCCGCTCCTACAATGAGCAGTTCTTC. Its translation is CAVRSYNEQFF.

This clonotype was observed a few times. This chain links TRBV5-1 with TRBJ2-3; D call uncertain. Trimming took 2 bases from V and 0 from J, leaving 10 bases between them. In germline, CDR1 is SGHRS, CDR2 YFSETQ. The CDR3 contains 15 residues. The CDR3 reads CASSFEVPSTDTQYF. The DNA for the CDR3 is TGCGCCAGCAGCTTCGAGGTCCCCAGCACAGATACGCAGTATTTT.

The V and J genes are TRBV11-2 and TRBJ2-1; the D is unclear. CDR1 and CDR2 (germline): SGHAT, FQNNGV. The CDR3 contains 14 residues. V lost 1 base, J lost 7 bases, and 11 bases lay in between. The CDR3, as DNA: TGTGCCAGCAGCTTAGTTAGAAGGATTAATGAGCAGTTCTTC. Its protein is CASSLVRRINEQFF.

DNA for the CDR3: TGCAGTGCTAGAGATCTGGTTAGCGGCCCCACAGATACGCAGTATTTT. This translates into CSARDLVSGPTDTQYF. The chain couples TRBV20-1 to TRBJ2-3, with D maybe TRBD2 (6 bases). Germline CDR1 is DFQATT and CDR2 is SNEGSKA (reference sequence). The CDR3 loop spans 16 amino acids. The V and J ends lost 0 bases and 2 bases respectively, with 15 bases between them.

This clonotype showed up just once. The gene calls are TRBV11-3 and TRBJ1-2; possibly TRBD1 for D (6 bases). The germline V gene has CDR1 SGHNT and CDR2 YENEEA. The CDR3 is made up of 15 amino acids. V was pared by 1 base and J by 8 bases, with 17 bases between. CDR3 sequence (DNA): TGTGCCAGCAGCTTAGGAGGAGGACAGCGGAGGGGCTACACCTTC. Its protein product is CASSLGGGQRRGYTF.

This clonotype was seen only a few times. The chain combines TRBV9 with TRBJ2-5; no clear D. This CDR3 spans 14 amino acids. Trimming shortened V by 0 bases and J by 2 bases, and 8 bases separated the two germline ends. Germline V gene sequence: CDR1 SGDLS, CDR2 YYNGEE. The CDR3 nucleotides are TGTGCCAGCAGCGTAGGTAACAGTCAAGAGACCCAGTACTTC. Translating gives CASSVGNSQETQYF.

The chain combines TRBV15 with TRBJ2-3, with D unresolved. The germline gives CDR1 LNHNV, CDR2 YYDKDF (reference sequence). There are 14 residues in the CDR3. Trimming pared 0 bases from V and 3 bases from J, leaving 7 bases between. The CDR3 DNA follows: TGTGCCACCAGCAGAGACCTGCCGACAGATACGCAGTATTTT. Translating it yields CATSRDLPTDTQYF.

This clonotype appeared a few times. The rearrangement links TRBV24-1 to TRBJ2-1, with D perhaps matching TRBD1 (5 bases). The CDR3 length is 15 residues. In germline, CDR1 is KGHDR, CDR2 SFDVKD. V was clipped by 4 bases and J by 0 bases, with 9 bases between them. Here the CDR3 DNA reads TGTGCCACCAGTGAACTGGACACCTCCTACAATGAGCAGTTCTTC. It is translated as CATSELDTSYNEQFF.

This clonotype was seen a few times. This chain connects TRBV7-9 to TRBJ2-7; D unclear. V lost 0 bases to trimming and J lost 0 bases, with 3 bases between them. The CDR3 spans 13 residues. Germline assignment: CDR1 SEHNR and CDR2 FQNEAQ (reference sequence). The CDR3 spells CASSLAHSYEQYF. The CDR3 region has the DNA TGTGCCAGCAGCTTAGCCCACTCCTACGAGCAGTACTTC.

This chain uses TRBV5-1 with TRBJ2-2; possibly TRBD1 for D (6 bases). V was shortened by 3 bases and J by 4 bases, with 22 bases between the two germline ends. Germline V CDR1 and CDR2: SGHRS, YFSETQ. The length of the CDR3 is 18 residues. CDR3 region: CASSSILYQGIGTGELFF. The CDR3 DNA follows: TGCGCCAGCAGCTCAATTCTGTACCAGGGGATTGGCACCGGGGAGCTGTTTTTT.

The chain carries TRBV11-2 and TRBJ1-1; possibly TRBD1 for D (5 bases). The germline V and J ends were trimmed by 2 bases and 5 bases, with 15 bases remaining between them. Germline CDR1 SGHAT, CDR2 FQNNGV. The CDR3 spans 15 residues. The CDR3 region has the DNA TGTGCCAGCAGCTTACGGGGGGGTGCGGGGACTGAAGCTTTCTTT. Its protein product is CASSLRGGAGTEAFF.

This rearrangement joins TRBV15 to TRBJ1-5; unclear D gene. The CDR3 totals 16 residues. Per germline, CDR1 LNHNV and CDR2 YYDKDF (reference sequence). Trimming removed 0 bases at V and 0 bases at J, with 9 bases between. CDR3 amino acids: CATSRDSIYSNQPQHF. DNA of the CDR3: TGTGCCACCAGCAGAGATTCCATTTATAGCAATCAGCCCCAGCATTTT.

V is TRBV20-1 and J is TRBJ2-7; D unresolved. CDR1 is DFQATT and CDR2 is SNEGSKA in the germline V gene (reference sequence). With 6 bases removed from V and 5 bases from J, the gap between germline ends came to 11 bases. This CDR3 spans 11 amino acids. CDR3 bases: TGCAGTGCCGCCGGGCAAGACGAGCAGTACGTC. Residues: CSAAGQDEQYV.

There are a few counts of this clonotype. The chain uses TRBV7-2 and TRBJ1-2; D unresolved. Germline CDR1 reads SGHTA; CDR2 reads FQGNSA. This CDR3 has 14 residues. V lost 6 bases and J lost 10, with 21 bases in between. This CDR3 is CASRRAGPSFNYTF. The CDR3 nucleotides read TGTGCCAGCAGGAGGGCCGGGCCATCGTTCAACTACACCTTC. Full variable domain (rest looked up from reference TRBV7-2 and TRBJ1-2): GAGVSQSPSNKVTEKGKDVELRCDPISGHTALYWYRQSLGQGLEFLIYFQGNSAPDKSGLPSDRFSAERTGGSVSTLTIQRTQQEDSAVYLCASRRAGPSFNYTFGSGTRLTVV.

This chain links TRBV4-2 with TRBJ1-4; maybe TRBD1 (5 bases). There are 16 residues in the CDR3. V dropped 1 base and J dropped 5 bases, with 14 bases sitting between them. Germline V gives CDR1 LGHNA, CDR2 YNFKEQ. CDR3 region: CASSQVEWGQNEKLFF. In DNA, the CDR3 is TGTGCCAGCAGCCAAGTTGAGTGGGGCCAAAATGAAAAACTGTTTTTT.

This clonotype occurred a few times. The rearrangement links TRBV20-1 to TRBJ1-5; D remains ambiguous. Trimming cost V 1 base and J 2 bases, with 9 bases left between them. The CDR3 extends over 14 amino acids. CDR1 is DFQATT, CDR2 SNEGSKA, per germline (reference sequence). The CDR3 sequence is CSARVGRGNQPQHF. CDR3 DNA: TGCAGTGCTAGAGTAGGGAGAGGCAATCAGCCCCAGCATTTT.

The chain is built from TRBV20-1 and TRBJ2-3; D could derive from TRBD1 or TRBD2 (6 bases each). The CDR3 runs 16 residues. From germline, CDR1 is DFQATT and CDR2 SNEGSKA (reference sequence). V was pared by 8 bases and J by 0 bases, with 21 bases between. The CDR3, as DNA: TGCAGTTTACTGGGGGGCAAGAAATCGAGCACAGATACGCAGTATTTT. Residues: CSLLGGKKSSTDTQYF.

The chain uses TRBV20-1 and TRBJ2-1; the match to TRBD1 covers 8 bases. This CDR3 contains 16 residues. With 6 bases clipped from V and 0 bases from J, the junction kept 10 bases outside the gene matches. CDR1 is DFQATT, CDR2 SNEGSKA, per germline (reference sequence). The CDR3 DNA follows: TGCAGTGCCAAGGATACCGGGACAGGCTCCTACAATGAGCAGTTCTTC. Its protein is CSAKDTGTGSYNEQFF.

This clonotype was counted only a few times. This chain joins TRBV5-1 and TRBJ1-5; no reliable D call. Germline CDR1 is SGHRS and CDR2 is YFSETQ. The V end was cut by 0 bases, the J end by 3 bases, with 13 bases between. The CDR3 runs to 16 residues. CDR3 protein: CASSLGDKDYNQPQHF. As DNA, the CDR3 is TGCGCCAGCAGCTTGGGAGACAAGGACTACAATCAGCCCCAGCATTTT.

This sequence joins TRBV24-1 and TRBJ2-7; a possible D gene is TRBD2 (5 bases). The CDR3 is 13 residues long. The V and J ends lost 5 bases and 0 bases respectively, with 7 bases between them. Germline values: CDR1 KGHDR, CDR2 SFDVKD. CDR3 sequence (DNA): TGTGCCACCAGTGGAGGGAGCTCCTACGAGCAGTACTTC. Residues: CATSGGSSYEQYF.

This clonotype appeared many times. The V gene is TRBV5-1, the J gene TRBJ2-3; no firm D call. Trimming took off 2 bases at V and 0 bases at J, with 4 bases between the two ends. Germline-derived CDR1 and CDR2 are SGHRS and YFSETQ. The CDR3 consists of 13 residues. The CDR3 DNA reads TGCGCCAGCAGCTTAACAAGCACAGATACGCAGTATTTT. Translated, it gives CASSLTSTDTQYF.